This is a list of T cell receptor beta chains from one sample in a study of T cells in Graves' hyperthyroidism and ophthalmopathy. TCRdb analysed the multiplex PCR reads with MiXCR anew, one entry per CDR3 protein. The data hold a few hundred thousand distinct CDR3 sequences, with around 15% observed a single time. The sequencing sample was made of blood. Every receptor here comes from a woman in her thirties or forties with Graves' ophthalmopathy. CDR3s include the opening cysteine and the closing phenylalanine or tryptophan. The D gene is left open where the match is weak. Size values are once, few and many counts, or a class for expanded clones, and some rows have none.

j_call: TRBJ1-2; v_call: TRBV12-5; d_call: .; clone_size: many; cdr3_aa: CASGPGTSNGYTF; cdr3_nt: TGTGCTAGTGGTCCAGGTACCTCGAATGGCTACACCTTC
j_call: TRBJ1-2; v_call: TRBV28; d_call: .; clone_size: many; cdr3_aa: CASSLIRPDYGYTF; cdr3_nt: TGTGCCAGCAGTTTAATCCGCCCGGACTATGGCTACACCTTC
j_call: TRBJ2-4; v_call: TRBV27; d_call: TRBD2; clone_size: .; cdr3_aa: CASRGRENIQYF; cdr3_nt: TGTGCCAGCCGGGGGAGGGAAAACATTCAGTACTTC
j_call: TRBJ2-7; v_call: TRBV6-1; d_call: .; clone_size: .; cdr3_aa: CASAQGISSYEQYF; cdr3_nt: TGTGCCAGCGCTCAGGGAATTAGTAGCTACGAGCAGTACTTC
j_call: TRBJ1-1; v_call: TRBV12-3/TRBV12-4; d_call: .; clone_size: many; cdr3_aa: CASSFGWTEAFF; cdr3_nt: TGTGCCAGCAGTTTTGGTTGGACTGAAGCTTTCTTT
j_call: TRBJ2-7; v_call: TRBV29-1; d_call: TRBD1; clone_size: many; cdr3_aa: CSVVRTGGGREQYF; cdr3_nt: TGCAGCGTCGTCAGGACAGGGGGGGGTAGGGAGCAGTACTTC
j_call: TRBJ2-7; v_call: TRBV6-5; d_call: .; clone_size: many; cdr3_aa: CASSYSTVAYEQYF; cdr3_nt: TGTGCCAGCAGTTACTCGACCGTGGCCTACGAGCAGTACTTC
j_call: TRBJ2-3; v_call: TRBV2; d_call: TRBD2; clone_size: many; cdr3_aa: CASRLAGGHTDTQYF; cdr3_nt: TGTGCCAGCAGGCTAGCGGGGGGCCACACAGATACGCAGTATTTT
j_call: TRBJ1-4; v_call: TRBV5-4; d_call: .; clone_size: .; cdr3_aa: CASSSPRGGDEKLFF; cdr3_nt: TGTGCCAGCAGCTCCCCGAGGGGGGGGGATGAAAAACTGTTTTTT
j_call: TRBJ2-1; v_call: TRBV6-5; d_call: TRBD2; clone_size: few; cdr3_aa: CASSYETSGLRDEQFF; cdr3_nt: TGTGCCAGCAGTTACGAAACTAGCGGGCTAAGGGATGAGCAGTTCTTC
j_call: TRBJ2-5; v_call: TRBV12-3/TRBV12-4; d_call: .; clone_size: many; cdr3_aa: CASSFGRQETQYF; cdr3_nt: TGTGCCAGCAGTTTCGGCAGACAAGAGACCCAGTACTTC
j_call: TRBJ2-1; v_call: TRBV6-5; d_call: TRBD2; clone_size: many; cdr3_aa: CASSYRLATTNEQFF; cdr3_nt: TGTGCCAGCAGTTACCGACTAGCCACAACTAATGAGCAGTTCTTC
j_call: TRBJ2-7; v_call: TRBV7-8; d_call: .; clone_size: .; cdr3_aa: CAGSPDGDEQYF; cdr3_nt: TGTGCCGGCAGCCCGGACGGGGACGAGCAGTACTTC
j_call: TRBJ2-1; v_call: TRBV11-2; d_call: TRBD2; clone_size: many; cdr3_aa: CASSPLAGGPGEQFF; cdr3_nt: TGTGCCAGCAGCCCACTAGCGGGAGGGCCCGGTGAGCAGTTCTTC
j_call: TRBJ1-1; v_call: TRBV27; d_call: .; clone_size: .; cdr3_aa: CASSFLSGGNTEAFF; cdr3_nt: TGTGCCAGCAGTTTTTTGTCCGGGGGGAACACTGAAGCTTTCTTT
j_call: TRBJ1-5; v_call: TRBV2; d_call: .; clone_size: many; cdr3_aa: CASSEGINQPQHF; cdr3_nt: TGTGCCAGCAGTGAAGGTATCAATCAGCCCCAGCATTTT
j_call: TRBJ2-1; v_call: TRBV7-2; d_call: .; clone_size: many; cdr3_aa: CASSLGSSGNEQFF; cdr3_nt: TGTGCCAGCAGCTTAGGGTCTAGTGGCAATGAGCAGTTCTTC
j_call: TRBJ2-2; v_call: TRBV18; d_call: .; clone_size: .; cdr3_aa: CASSSRTASNTGELFF; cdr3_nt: TGTGCCAGCTCGTCTCGGACGGCCTCGAACACCGGGGAGCTGTTTTTT
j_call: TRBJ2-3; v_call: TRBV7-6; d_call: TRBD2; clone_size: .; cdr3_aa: CASSRLATLDTQYF; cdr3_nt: TGTGCCAGCAGCCGACTAGCCACGTTGGATACGCAGTATTTT
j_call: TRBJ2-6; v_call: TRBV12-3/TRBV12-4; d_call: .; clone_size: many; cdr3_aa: CASSSPGANVLTF; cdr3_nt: TGTGCCAGCAGCTCCCCCGGGGCCAACGTCCTGACTTTC
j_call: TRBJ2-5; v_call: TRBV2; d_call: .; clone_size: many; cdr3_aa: CASRPNLSGAQYF; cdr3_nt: TGTGCCAGCAGACCTAACCTTAGTGGGGCCCAGTACTTC
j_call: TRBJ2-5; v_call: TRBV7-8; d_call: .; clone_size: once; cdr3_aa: CASSLGWGTGTAQETQYF; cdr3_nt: TGTGCCAGCAGCTTAGGTTGGGGGACCGGGACTGCTCAAGAGACCCAGTACTTC
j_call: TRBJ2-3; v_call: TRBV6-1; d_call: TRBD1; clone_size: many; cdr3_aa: CASSSDREIETDTQYF; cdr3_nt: TGTGCCAGCAGTTCCGACAGGGAGATAGAGACAGATACGCAGTATTTT
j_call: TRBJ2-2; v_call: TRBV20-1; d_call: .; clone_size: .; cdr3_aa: CSALQLGQNTGELFF; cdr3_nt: TGCAGTGCTCTACAACTTGGACAGAACACCGGGGAGCTGTTTTTT
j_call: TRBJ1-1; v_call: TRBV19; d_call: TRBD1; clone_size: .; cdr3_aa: CASRSYTTGNAEAFF; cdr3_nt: TGTGCCAGTAGGTCTTATACGACAGGGAATGCCGAAGCTTTCTTT
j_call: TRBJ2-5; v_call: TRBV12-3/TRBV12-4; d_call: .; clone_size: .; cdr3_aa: CASSPGVFRPQETQYF; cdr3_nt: TGTGCCAGCAGTCCCGGCGTTTTCCGGCCCCAAGAGACCCAGTACTTC
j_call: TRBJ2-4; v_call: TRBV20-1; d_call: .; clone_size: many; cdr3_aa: CSAGGATRVRDIQYF; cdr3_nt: TGCAGTGCTGGGGGGGCTACCAGGGTACGAGACATTCAGTACTTC
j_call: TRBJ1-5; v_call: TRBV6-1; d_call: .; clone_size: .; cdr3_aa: CASSTYVDQSQHF; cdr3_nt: TGTGCCAGCAGTACCTACGTCGATCAGTCCCAGCATTTT
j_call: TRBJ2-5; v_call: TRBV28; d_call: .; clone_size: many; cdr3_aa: CASRSGGKTQYF; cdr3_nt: TGTGCCAGCAGGTCAGGGGGGAAGACCCAGTACTTC
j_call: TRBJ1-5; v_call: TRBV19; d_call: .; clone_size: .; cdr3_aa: CASKEANQPQHF; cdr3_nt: TGTGCCAGTAAAGAGGCCAATCAGCCCCAGCATTTT
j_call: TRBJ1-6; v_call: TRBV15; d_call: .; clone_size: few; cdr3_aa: CATSPTGTRGHTLHF; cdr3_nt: TGTGCCACCAGCCCTACAGGGACCCGGGGTCACACCCTCCACTTT
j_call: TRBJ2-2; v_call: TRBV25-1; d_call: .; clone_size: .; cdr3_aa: CASSDRGMNTGELFF; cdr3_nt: TGTGCCAGCAGTGACCGGGGGATGAACACCGGGGAGCTGTTTTTT
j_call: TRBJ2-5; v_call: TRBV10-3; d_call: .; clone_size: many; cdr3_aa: CAISEDRDLSRETQYF; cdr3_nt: TGTGCCATCAGTGAAGACCGGGACCTGAGCAGAGAGACCCAGTACTTC
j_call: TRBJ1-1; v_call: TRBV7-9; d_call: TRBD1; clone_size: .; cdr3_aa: CATTGGTGSGNTEAFF; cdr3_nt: TGTGCCACCACAGGGGGGACAGGGAGTGGGAACACTGAAGCTTTCTTT
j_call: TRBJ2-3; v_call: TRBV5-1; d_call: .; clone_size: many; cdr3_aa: CASSFSQDVSDTQYF; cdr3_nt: TGCGCCAGCAGCTTTTCCCAGGACGTTTCAGATACGCAGTATTTT
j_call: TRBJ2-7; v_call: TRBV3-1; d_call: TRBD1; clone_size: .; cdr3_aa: CASSPLGQGREQYF; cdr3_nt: TGTGCCAGCAGCCCCTTGGGACAGGGCCGCGAGCAGTACTTC
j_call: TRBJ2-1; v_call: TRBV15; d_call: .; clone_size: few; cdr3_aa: CATSRRTTLGGQFF; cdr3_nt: TGTGCCACCAGCAGACGGACCACCCTCGGTGGGCAGTTCTTC
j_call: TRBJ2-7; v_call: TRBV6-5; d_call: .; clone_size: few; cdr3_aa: CASSHHPPVHEQYF; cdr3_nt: TGTGCCAGCAGTCACCACCCCCCGGTCCACGAGCAGTACTTC
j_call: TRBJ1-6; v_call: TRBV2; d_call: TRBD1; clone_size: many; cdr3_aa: CASSARWDRVGSPLHF; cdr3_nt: TGTGCCAGCAGTGCCCGTTGGGACAGGGTGGGTTCACCCCTCCACTTT
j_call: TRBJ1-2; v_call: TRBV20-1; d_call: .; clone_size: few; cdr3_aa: CSAHDRSSYGYTF; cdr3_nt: TGCAGTGCTCACGACAGGTCCAGCTATGGCTACACCTTC
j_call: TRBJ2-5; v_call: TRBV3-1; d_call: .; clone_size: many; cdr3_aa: CASSLTGTQETQYF; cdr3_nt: TGTGCCAGCAGCCTAACAGGGACGCAAGAGACCCAGTACTTC
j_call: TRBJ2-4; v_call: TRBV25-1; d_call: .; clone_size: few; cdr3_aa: CASSAGDIQYF; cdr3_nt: TGTGCCAGCAGTGCTGGGGACATTCAGTACTTC
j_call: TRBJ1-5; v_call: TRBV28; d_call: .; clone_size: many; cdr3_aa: CASSVLTGSRGQPQHF; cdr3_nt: TGTGCCAGCAGTGTACTTACAGGGTCGAGGGGACAGCCCCAGCATTTT
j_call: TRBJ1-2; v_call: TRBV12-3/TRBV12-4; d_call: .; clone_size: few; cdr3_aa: CATASQGYGYTF; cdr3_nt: TGTGCCACAGCCTCTCAGGGATATGGCTACACCTTC
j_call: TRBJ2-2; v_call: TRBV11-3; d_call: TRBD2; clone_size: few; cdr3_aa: CASSLRAGDGELFF; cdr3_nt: TGTGCCAGCAGCTTACGAGCGGGGGACGGGGAGCTGTTTTTT
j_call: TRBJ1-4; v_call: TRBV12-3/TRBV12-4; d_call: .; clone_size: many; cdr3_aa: CASSFGGPTNEKLFF; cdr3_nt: TGTGCCAGCAGTTTTGGTGGTCCGACTAATGAAAAACTGTTTTTT
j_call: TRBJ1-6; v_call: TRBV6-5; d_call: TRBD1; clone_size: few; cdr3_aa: CASSWDPTGDNSPLHF; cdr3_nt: TGTGCCAGCAGTTGGGACCCGACAGGGGATAATTCACCCCTCCACTTT
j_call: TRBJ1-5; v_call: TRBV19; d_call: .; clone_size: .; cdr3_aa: CASSTQRGNQPQHF; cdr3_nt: TGTGCCAGTAGTACCCAGAGGGGAAATCAGCCCCAGCATTTT
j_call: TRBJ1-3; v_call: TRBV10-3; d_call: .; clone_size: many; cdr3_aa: CAISLNRVGNTIYF; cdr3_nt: TGTGCCATCAGCCTGAACAGGGTTGGAAACACCATATATTTT
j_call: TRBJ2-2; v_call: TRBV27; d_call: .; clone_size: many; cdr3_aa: CASSSTTGELFF; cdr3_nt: TGTGCCAGCAGTTCCACCACCGGGGAGCTGTTTTTT
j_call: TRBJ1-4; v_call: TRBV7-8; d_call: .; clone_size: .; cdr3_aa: CASSLESAGLGEKLFF; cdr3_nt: TGTGCCAGCAGCTTAGAATCTGCAGGACTAGGAGAAAAACTGTTTTTT
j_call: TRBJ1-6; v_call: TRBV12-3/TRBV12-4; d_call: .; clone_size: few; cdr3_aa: CASSTGITPLHF; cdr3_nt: TGTGCCAGCAGTACAGGGATAACACCCCTCCACTTT
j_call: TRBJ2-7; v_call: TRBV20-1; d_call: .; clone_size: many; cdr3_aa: CSARGTAGSSYEQYF; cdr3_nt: TGCAGTGCTAGGGGCACGGCGGGGAGCTCCTACGAGCAGTACTTC
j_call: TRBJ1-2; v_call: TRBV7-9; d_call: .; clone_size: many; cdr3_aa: CASSFGPNYGYTF; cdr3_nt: TGTGCCAGCAGCTTTGGGCCAAACTATGGCTACACCTTC
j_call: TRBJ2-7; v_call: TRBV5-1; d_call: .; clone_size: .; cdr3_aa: CASSLEAARIYEQYF; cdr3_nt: TGCGCCAGCAGCTTGGAGGCAGCGCGGATCTACGAGCAGTACTTC
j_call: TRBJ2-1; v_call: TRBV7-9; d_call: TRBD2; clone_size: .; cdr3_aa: CASSIRLATYNEQFF; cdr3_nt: TGTGCCAGCAGCATCAGACTAGCGACATACAATGAGCAGTTCTTC
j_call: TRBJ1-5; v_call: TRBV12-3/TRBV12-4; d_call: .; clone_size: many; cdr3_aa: CASSFRPDQPQHF; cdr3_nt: TGTGCCAGCAGTTTTAGGCCTGATCAGCCCCAGCATTTT